The following is a TCR beta chain sequence with its context. The ends were cut back, 0 bases at V and 4 bases at J, with 13 bases in the middle. The CDR3 sequence is 15 residues long. CDR1 and CDR2 (germline): DFQATT, SNEGSKA (reference sequence). These data originate in a study of T-cell memory formation after mild COVID-19. A single record per CDR3 protein comes from TCRdb applying MiXCR to the 5' RACE reads. The repertoire includes 350,000 to 450,000 distinct CDR3 sequences, around 20% of them detected once, and around 8.4% sits in the top ten. What was sequenced was PBMCs or a T cell subset sorted from them (not recorded which). This clonotype was sampled from an adult woman who had mild COVID-19 (a few samples of this study predate the infection). Cell type and time point are not known. J is TRBJ2-1 and V is TRBV20-1, with D tentatively TRBD1 (6 bases). CDR3 DNA: TGCAGTGCTAGAGATCATCGGACAGCATACAATGAGCAGTTCTTC. Amino acids: CSARDHRTAYNEQFF.